The 27 T cell receptor beta chains listed next were all sequenced from one sample in a study of cytomegalovirus exposure and HLA in healthy donors. Vbeta (60) and Jbeta (13) primers were used in the PCR. The table came from immunoSEQ multiplex PCR; TCRdb's copy has only in-frame clones and leaves some out. Listed are 200,000 to 250,000 clones; roughly 0.89% falls within the top ten. The sample taken for sequencing was PBMCs. Receptors originate from a woman aged 30 to 39 in good health and CMV-seropositive.

The chain links TRBV10-3 to TRBJ2-6, with a weak D call TRBD1 (5 bases). CDR3 length: 15 amino acids. Trimming pared 0 bases from V and 3 bases from J, leaving 6 bases between. Germline CDR1 reads ENHRY; CDR2 reads SYGVKD. The CDR3 nucleotides are TGTGCCATCAGTGAGTCCAGGGTTGGGGCCAACGTCCTGACTTTC. Encoded protein: CAISESRVGANVLTF.

The V call is TRBV29-1, the J call TRBJ2-7; D may be TRBD1 (5 bases). Germline lookup yields CDR1 SQVTM and CDR2 ANQGSEA. The V end lost 4 bases, the J end lost 2 bases, and 15 bases lay between the germline ends. The CDR3 contains 14 residues. For the CDR3, the DNA is TGCAGCGTTGTTTTGGGGCACCTACCCTACGAGCAGTACTTC. Its translation is CSVVLGHLPYEQYF.

The genes are TRBV7-2 and TRBJ2-5; possible D gene TRBD1, 5 bases. The CDR3 sequence is 14 residues long. Germline V CDR1 and CDR2: SGHTA, FQGNSA. The V and J ends lost 5 bases and 2 bases respectively, with 12 bases between them. This CDR3 is CASSQQAAQETQYF. CDR3 in DNA: TGTGCCAGCAGCCAACAGGCGGCTCAAGAGACCCAGTACTTC.

The chain recombines TRBV4-1 with TRBJ1-2; D is possibly TRBD1 (6 bases). Germline CDR1 is MGHRA and CDR2 is YSYEKL. This CDR3 has 14 amino acids. The V end lost 0 bases, the J end lost 2 bases, and 7 bases lay between the germline ends. In nucleotides, the CDR3 is TGCGCCAGCAGCCAAGAAGACAGGAACTATGGCTACACCTTC. It specifies CASSQEDRNYGYTF.

V and J are TRBV11-2 and TRBJ2-1; 7 bases match TRBD1. The J segment lost 0 bases and the V segment lost 5 bases, leaving 10 bases of the junction unmatched. This CDR3 comprises 17 residues. Germline lookup yields CDR1 SGHAT and CDR2 FQNNGV. The CDR3 nucleotides are TGTGCCAGCAGCCAGACGGGACAGAAGAGCTCCTACAATGAGCAGTTCTTC. Amino acid sequence: CASSQTGQKSSYNEQFF.

As DNA, the CDR3 is TGCGCCAGCAGCTATACGACAGACAATGAGCAGTTCTTC. The encoded protein is CASSYTTDNEQFF. This chain joins TRBV5-1 and TRBJ2-1, with D tentatively TRBD1 (5 bases). CDR3 length: 13 residues. CDR1 SGHRS and CDR2 YFSETQ come from the germline V gene. The V and J ends lost 3 bases and 5 bases respectively, with 9 bases between them.

This rearrangement joins TRBV5-8 to TRBJ2-1; 7 positions match TRBD1. CDR3 size: 15 residues. Germline V gene data show CDR1 as SGHTS and CDR2 as YDEGEE. J gave up 7 bases and V 3 bases, and 10 bases lay outside the gene matches. The chain's CDR3 is CASSSGTAGVNEQFF. The CDR3 coding sequence is TGTGCCAGCAGCTCCGGGACAGCCGGCGTAAATGAGCAGTTCTTC.

This sequence joins TRBV10-3 and TRBJ1-1; 7 nucleotides line up with TRBD1. The CDR3 loop spans 13 amino acids. The trim removed 6 bases at V and 3 bases at J, leaving 4 bases unmatched. Germline CDR1 is ENHRY and CDR2 is SYGVKD. The CDR3 loop reads CAIREDRDTEAFF. CDR3 sequence (DNA): TGTGCCATCAGGGAAGACAGGGACACTGAAGCTTTCTTT.

With respect to this clone: The sample has other DNA sequences that encode this CDR3 too. The V and J genes are TRBV9 and TRBJ1-1, with D possibly TRBD1 on 6 matching bases. V lost 1 base and J 4 bases, leaving 11 bases between the germline ends. Germline lookup yields CDR1 SGDLS and CDR2 YYNGEE. This CDR3 contains 14 residues. In DNA, the CDR3 is TGTGCCAGCAGCGTATTAGGGGGGGGCACTGAAGCTTTCTTT. Its translation: CASSVLGGGTEAFF.

V usage is TRBV5-5 and J usage is TRBJ2-3; TRBD2 agrees at 11 bases. This CDR3 region has 18 residues. Trimming at V came to 0 bases and at J to 0 bases, leaving 6 bases not matched to a gene. Germline CDR1 is SGHKS and CDR2 is YYEKEE (reference sequence). CDR3 bases: TGTGCCAGCAGCTTGGAGCCGGGACTAGCGGCTAGCACAGATACGCAGTATTTT. Translated, it gives CASSLEPGLAASTDTQYF.

The rearrangement joins TRBV20-1 to TRBJ1-2; D remains ambiguous. V was cut by 3 bases and J by 5 bases, with 7 bases left in between. The V gene's germline CDR1 is DFQATT and CDR2 SNEGSKA (reference sequence). CDR3 size: 11 residues. The CDR3 here is CSASLVYGYTF. DNA for the CDR3: TGCAGTGCTAGCCTTGTGTATGGCTACACCTTC.

This rearrangement joins TRBV18 to TRBJ1-2, with 7 bases that match TRBD1. This CDR3 has 16 residues. J was trimmed by 3 bases and V by 4 bases; bases with no gene match: 11. Per germline, CDR1 KGHSH and CDR2 LQKENI. The CDR3: CASSRNPQGSDYGYTF. The CDR3 DNA is TGTGCCAGCTCACGTAATCCACAGGGGAGTGACTATGGCTACACCTTC.

The chain links TRBV7-9 to TRBJ2-7, with 9 bases identical to TRBD1. This CDR3 has 15 amino acids. V shed 5 bases, J shed 1 base, and the junction held 6 bases outside the gene matches. Per the germline V gene, CDR1 is SEHNR and CDR2 is FQNEAQ (reference sequence). CDR3: CASSIRQGGSYEQYF. The DNA of the CDR3 is TGTGCCAGCAGCATCAGACAGGGGGGGTCCTACGAGCAGTACTTC.

The genes are TRBV28 and TRBJ2-7; TRBD1 aligns across 7 bases. Trimming removed 9 bases from V and 0 bases from J; junction bases left unmatched: 14. Germline values: CDR1 MDHEN, CDR2 SYDVKM. The CDR3 is made up of 16 amino acids. CDR3 DNA: TGTGCCAGTAATCCCCCCGGGACAGTCAGCTCCTACGAGCAGTACTTC. Residues: CASNPPGTVSSYEQYF. The full variable domain, in which reference TRBV28 and TRBJ2-7 provide the parts outside the CDR3, is DVKVTQSSRYLVKRTGEKVFLECVQDMDHENMFWYRQDPGLGLRLIYFSYDVKMKEKGDIPEGYSVSREKKERFSLILESASTNQTSMYLCASNPPGTVSSYEQYFGPGTRLTVT.

The genes are TRBV7-2 and TRBJ1-1; 8 bases align to TRBD1. This CDR3 has 16 amino acids. Germline CDR1 and CDR2: SGHTA and FQGNSA. Unmatched junction bases numbered 13, after V lost 5 bases and J lost 5 bases. The CDR3 DNA sequence: TGTGCCAGCAGCCTACGGACAGGGTGGGGTAATACTGAAGCTTTCTTT. It translates to CASSLRTGWGNTEAFF. The whole variable domain, remainder taken from reference TRBV7-2 and TRBJ1-1, is GAGVSQSPSNKVTEKGKDVELRCDPISGHTALYWYRQSLGQGLEFLIYFQGNSAPDKSGLPSDRFSAERTGGSVSTLTIQRTQQEDSAVYLCASSLRTGWGNTEAFFGQGTRLTVV.

The chain couples TRBV28 to TRBJ1-2; the D is unclear. The CDR3 totals 11 residues. Germline V gene sequence: CDR1 MDHEN, CDR2 SYDVKM. V was shortened by 10 bases and J by 8 bases, with 14 bases between the two germline ends. In DNA, the CDR3 is TGTGCCACCGAGCGCCTGGTAGGCTACACCTTC. As protein: CATERLVGYTF.

CDR3 protein: CASRIRDTAYNEQFF. DNA of the CDR3: TGTGCCAGCAGAATCCGGGACACGGCCTACAATGAGCAGTTCTTC. The chain recombines TRBV7-2 with TRBJ2-1; possible D gene TRBD1, 6 bases. Trimming removed 6 bases at V and 2 bases at J, with 14 bases between. This CDR3 contains 15 residues. CDR1 and CDR2 (germline): SGHTA, FQGNSA. Looking up the rest from reference TRBV7-2 and TRBJ2-1 gives the full variable domain: GAGVSQSPSNKVTEKGKDVELRCDPISGHTALYWYRQSLGQGLEFLIYFQGNSAPDKSGLPSDRFSAERTGGSVSTLTIQRTQQEDSAVYLCASRIRDTAYNEQFFGPGTRLTVL.

The chain links TRBV7-9 to TRBJ2-3; 11 bases align to TRBD2. V dropped 5 bases and J dropped 2; count of bases not matched to a gene: 6. The CDR3 sequence is 16 residues long. CDR1 and CDR2 from the germline V gene are SEHNR and FQNEAQ (reference sequence). CDR3 region: CASSLSSGGFTDTQYF. DNA for the CDR3: TGTGCCAGCAGCCTGTCTAGCGGGGGGTTCACAGATACGCAGTATTTT.

The rearrangement uses TRBV9 and TRBJ1-2; D is unclear. V was pared by 0 bases and J by 2 bases, with 14 bases between. CDR1 is SGDLS and CDR2 is YYNGEE in the germline V gene. The CDR3 consists of 16 residues. The DNA of the CDR3 is TGTGCCAGCAGCGTAGGAGGCAGCCAACAAAACTATGGCTACACCTTC. Protein product: CASSVGGSQQNYGYTF.

The chain links TRBV2 to TRBJ1-5; unclear D gene. V was pared by 8 bases and J by 0 bases, with 11 bases between. CDR3 length: 14 amino acids. The V gene's germline CDR1 is SNHLY and CDR2 FYNNEI. In DNA, the CDR3 is TGTGCCAGCGTGAGTAGCCTTAGCAATCAGCCCCAGCATTTT. Protein product: CASVSSLSNQPQHF.

The V and J genes are TRBV7-9 and TRBJ2-1; perhaps TRBD2 as D (5 bases). Per germline, CDR1 SEHNR and CDR2 FQNEAQ (reference sequence). V lost 1 base to trimming and J lost 0 bases, with 10 bases between them. The CDR3 contains 16 residues. The CDR3 DNA reads TGTGCCAGCAGCTTAGACGGACGGGGCTCCTACAATGAGCAGTTCTTC. This gives the protein CASSLDGRGSYNEQFF. Supplemented by reference TRBV7-9 and TRBJ2-1, the full variable domain reads DTGVSQNPRHKITKRGQNVTFRCDPISEHNRLYWYRQTLGQGPEFLTYFQNEAQLEKSRLLSDRFSAERPKGSFSTLEIQRTEQGDSAMYLCASSLDGRGSYNEQFFGPGTRLTVL.

V usage is TRBV5-1 and J usage is TRBJ1-5; D gene uncertain. The CDR3 is 13 residues long. CDR1 SGHRS and CDR2 YFSETQ come from the germline V gene. V lost 0 bases to trimming and J lost 7 bases, with 8 bases between them. The CDR3 here is CASSLDFEQPQHF. The DNA of the CDR3 is TGCGCCAGCAGCTTGGATTTTGAGCAGCCCCAGCATTTT.

The chain is built from TRBV19 and TRBJ2-6, with D possibly matching TRBD1 (5 bases). The CDR3 is 18 amino acids. From germline, CDR1 is LNHDA and CDR2 SQIVND (reference sequence). V shed 0 bases and J shed 0 bases, with 12 bases lying between them. The CDR3 DNA reads as TGTGCCAGTAGTATAGAGGGGCAACTTAGCTCTGGGGCCAACGTCCTGACTTTC. As protein: CASSIEGQLSSGANVLTF.

V usage is TRBV4-1 and J usage is TRBJ1-1; 11 bases agree with TRBD1. Germline V lookup: CDR1 MGHRA, CDR2 YSYEKL. V lost 1 base to trimming and J lost 7 bases; unmatched junction nucleotides: 2. This CDR3 is 14 amino acids long. In DNA form, the CDR3 reads TGCGCCAGCAGCCAAGGGACAGGGGGCATTGAAGCTTTCTTT. It translates to CASSQGTGGIEAFF.

The rearrangement uses TRBV19 and TRBJ2-2, with 12 bases identical to TRBD2. Germline values: CDR1 LNHDA, CDR2 SQIVND (reference sequence). V dropped 3 bases and J dropped 5; count of bases not matched to a gene: 4. This CDR3 is built from 16 residues. CDR3 nucleotides: TGTGCCAGTAGTATCCTAGCGGGGGGGCGTACCGGGGAGCTGTTTTTT. Amino acids: CASSILAGGRTGELFF.

V and J are TRBV7-8 and TRBJ2-1, with 11 bases lining up with TRBD2. This CDR3 has 16 residues. Germline CDR1 is SGHVS and CDR2 is FQNEAQ. The junction had 6 bases not matched to a gene; V was cut back by 5 bases and J by 3 bases. This CDR3 reads CASSLETSGNYNEQFF. CDR3 nucleotides: TGTGCCAGCAGCCTAGAGACTAGCGGGAACTACAATGAGCAGTTCTTC.

The chain is built from TRBV9 and TRBJ1-4, with 9 bases lining up with TRBD1. Germline CDR1 SGDLS, CDR2 YYNGEE. CDR3 size: 15 residues. V shed 3 bases and J 3 bases; nucleotides not matched to a gene: 3. CDR3 region: CASSGGQGANEKLFF. The CDR3 DNA sequence: TGTGCCAGCAGCGGGGGACAGGGTGCTAATGAAAAACTGTTTTTT.